This entry features one TCR beta chain sequence. Its antigen is not yet known. Base-call qualities are not available, and no considerably larger clone is one nucleotide away. Per the publication, the time point label means: baseline before first vaccination. Vaccinee samples were obtained from the UK trials COV001 and COV002, which included a single-blind randomized controlled phase 2/3 trial of AZD1222 (ChAdOx1 nCoV-19) in healthy adults. Trial participant PBMC samples were collected at day 0 and day 28 after the second dose for TCRbeta chain sequencing. This sample is drawn from a study of T cell responses to AZD1222 COVID-19 vaccine (dated by TCRdb to the early 2020s). About the study as a whole: AZD1222 recipients whose second dose came at about 4 weeks and those whose second dose came at about 12 weeks were combined into one group, since spike-specific TCR depth and breadth did not differ between the two schedules. TCR sequencing was performed for roughly 250 trial participants, of whom about 200 were given two doses of AZD1222 and some 26 were given two doses of MenACWY control vaccine. Trial participants were enrolled by age into subgroups of 18-55, 56-69 and 70-plus years, and around 150, 28 and 57 TCR-sequenced participants, respectively, were included in these subgroups. The research as a whole found: Participants were mostly white British, with more females than males. The authors suggested clonal diversity may have been underestimated. The vaccine-associated CD4 TCRs covered the entire spike protein, and the dominant responses fell in regions 160-218 and 743-854. Only a handful of AZD1222 recipients were SARS-CoV-2 seropositive at baseline, limiting conclusions about previously exposed vaccinees. In the small 56-69-year group, the increase in depth fell short of significance, most likely because of low power. Spike-specific TCR breadth and depth rose significantly after two AZD1222 doses compared with day 0 and with MenACWY recipients. Reportedly, close to half of the unique spike-specific TCRs recognized epitopes lying outside the regions that are mutated in the B.1.351 and B.1.1.7 variants. Because no day 14 peak-response samples were available, repertoires were characterized only after the peak T cell response.

The CDR3 regions of human TCRbeta chains were analyzed by immunosequencing. On the study's bioinformatics: Repertoire TCRs were checked for matches against a reference library of SARS-CoV-2-specific TCRs that had been generated using the MIRA antigen-specificity platform. Breadth was defined as the fraction of unique TCRs that were SARS-CoV-2-associated. Depth was defined as the fraction of total T cells that were SARS-CoV-2-associated. Each spike-specific TCR was assigned to its reactive spike region and to a CD4 or CD8 class using the MIRA data. Log10-transformed breadth and depth values were compared by one-way ANOVA with Sidak's multiple comparisons tests. TCRdb stores this immuneACCESS table with in-frame sequences only. Part of the clones is absent; in the studies checked, under half of the shortfall reflects unresolved V genes, and no reason is known for the rest. V and J calls and clone size follow that table, whereas D and trimming were derived from the DNA. The table for this sample lists about 140,000 clones; 89% of them were counted only once. In total, the top ten clones hold about 4.5% of the sample.

From cysteine to phenylalanine, the CDR3 is 16 amino acids long. The DNA shown is the 48-base CDR3, in frame from base 1. For this chain, trimming is 4 bases at the V end and 4 bases at the J end, and the number of junction bases without a gene match is 6. The germline V gene encodes CDR1 MNHNY and CDR2 SVGAGI (reference sequence). This chain is built from TRBV6-6 and TRBJ1-4; 10 central bases correspond to TRBD1. Material: peripheral blood, obtained on day 0 of AZD1222 vaccination. The clonotype comes from an adult in good health. The CDR3 protein sequence reads: CASSSGQGPLNEKLFF. The DNA sequence is as follows: TGTGCCAGCAGTTCGGGACAGGGGCCTCTTAATGAAAAACTGTTTTTT.